This T cell receptor (beta chain) derives from a study of cytomegalovirus exposure and HLA in healthy donors. Background on the study: The same platform was used for the 110 or so validation repertoires and the 650 to 800 first-cohort repertoires, a later analysis reported. Notes on the study in general: Specific recognition of CMV antigens was confirmed in vitro for a few chains (all CMV-associated). Reported results showed that the classifier diagnosed cytomegalovirus status with high specificity and sensitivity.

Some clones are missing from TCRdb's copy, which holds only in-frame ones; the method was immunoSEQ multiplex PCR. The sample holds about 220,000 clones, 88% seen once. This clone was seen a handful of times. Its antigen is currently unknown. Sequenced input: PBMCs. The TCR was taken from a woman between 18 and 29 years old in good health and CMV-seronegative.

The CDR3 region is CASSRTFEGNEQFF. CDR3 coding DNA: TGTGCCAGCAGTCGGACTTTCGAGGGCAATGAGCAGTTCTTC. The chain employs TRBV28 and TRBJ2-1, with D possibly being TRBD2 (5 bases). Trimming took 5 bases from V and 6 from J, leaving 14 bases between them. Looked up from germline, CDR1 is MDHEN and CDR2 is SYDVKM. The CDR3 is 14 amino acids.